This T cell receptor beta chain was recorded in a study of blood T cell repertoires in COVID-19. Study as a whole: Acute-phase and convalescent COVID-19 samples originated in the United States, Italy and Spain. From T cells, B-cell-depleted T cells, or PBMCs came the material, which was cDNA or gDNA.

The V and J ends lost 0 bases and 4 bases respectively, with 18 bases between them. This CDR3 is 17 amino acids long. Per germline, CDR1 MNHEY and CDR2 SVGEGT. In the original analysis: Counts of nucleated cells, estimated from reference gene primer amplification, were obtained. The method was immunoSEQ multiplex PCR; TCRdb's version includes in-frame clones alone and lacks a portion of them. D and trimming come from the DNA, and the V and J calls and clone size come from that table. The sample has approximately 500,000 clones; approximately 88% are singletons. Patients from Seattle were sampled longitudinally, starting during active infection.

The source of this sequence is a woman aged 50 to 60 with COVID-19, enrolled during active disease. The chain uses TRBV6-2 or TRBV6-3 and TRBJ1-2; the D gene is possibly TRBD1 (5 bases). Material for sequencing was peripheral blood. CDR3 nucleotide sequence: TGTGCCAGCAGTTACTCGATCTTTCAGGGTTTATCCTATGGCTACACCTTC. Translated: CASSYSIFQGLSYGYTF.